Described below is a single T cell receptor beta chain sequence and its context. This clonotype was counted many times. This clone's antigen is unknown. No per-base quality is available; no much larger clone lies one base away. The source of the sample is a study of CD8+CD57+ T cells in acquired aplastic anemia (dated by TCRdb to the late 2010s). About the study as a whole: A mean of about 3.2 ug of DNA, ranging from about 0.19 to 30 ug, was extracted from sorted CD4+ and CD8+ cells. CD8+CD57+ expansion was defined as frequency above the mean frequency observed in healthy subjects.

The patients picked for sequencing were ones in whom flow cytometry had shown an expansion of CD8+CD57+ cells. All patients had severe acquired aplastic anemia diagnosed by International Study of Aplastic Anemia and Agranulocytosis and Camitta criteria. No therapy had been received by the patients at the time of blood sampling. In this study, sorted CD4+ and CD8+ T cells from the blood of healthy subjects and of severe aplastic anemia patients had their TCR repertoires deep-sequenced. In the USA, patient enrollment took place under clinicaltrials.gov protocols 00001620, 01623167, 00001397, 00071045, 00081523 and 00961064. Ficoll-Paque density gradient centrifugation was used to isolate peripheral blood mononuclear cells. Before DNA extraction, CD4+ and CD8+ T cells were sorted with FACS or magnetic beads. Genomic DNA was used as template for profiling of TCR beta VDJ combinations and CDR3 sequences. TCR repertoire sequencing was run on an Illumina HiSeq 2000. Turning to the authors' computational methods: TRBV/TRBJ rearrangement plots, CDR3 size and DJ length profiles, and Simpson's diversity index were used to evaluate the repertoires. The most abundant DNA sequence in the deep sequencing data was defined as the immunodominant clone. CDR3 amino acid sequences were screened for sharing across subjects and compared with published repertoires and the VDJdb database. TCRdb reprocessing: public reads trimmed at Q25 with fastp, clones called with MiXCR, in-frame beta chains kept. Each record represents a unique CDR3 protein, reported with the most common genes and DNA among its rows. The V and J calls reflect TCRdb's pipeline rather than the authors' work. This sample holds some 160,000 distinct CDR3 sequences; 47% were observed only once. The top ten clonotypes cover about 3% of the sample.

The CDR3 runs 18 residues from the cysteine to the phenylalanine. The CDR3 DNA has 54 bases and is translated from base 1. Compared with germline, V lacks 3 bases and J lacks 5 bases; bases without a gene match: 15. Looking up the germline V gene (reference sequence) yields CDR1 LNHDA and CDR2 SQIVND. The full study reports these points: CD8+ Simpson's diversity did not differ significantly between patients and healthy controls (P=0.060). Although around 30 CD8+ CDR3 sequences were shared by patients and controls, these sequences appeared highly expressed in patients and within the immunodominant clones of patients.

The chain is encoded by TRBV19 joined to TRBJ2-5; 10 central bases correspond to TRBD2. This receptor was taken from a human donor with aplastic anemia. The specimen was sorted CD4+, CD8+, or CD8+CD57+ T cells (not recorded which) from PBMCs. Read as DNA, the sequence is TGTGCCAGTAGTATGGGGGATCAGGGACTAGCGAAAACGGAGACCCAGTACTTC. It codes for CASSMGDQGLAKTETQYF.